This is a list of T cell receptor beta chains from one sample in a study of shared clonotypes between healthy human individuals. Libraries were prepared by immunoSEQ multiplex PCR; TCRdb keeps only in-frame clonotypes and omits some of them. The table lists around 2.5 million clones, approximately 93% of them singletons, with around 0.4% in the top ten. The sample taken for sequencing was naive CD4+ T cells from PBMCs. The receptor set was obtained from a man aged 18 to 35 in good health. Some clones in this sample may be carry-over from other donors' samples. Both conserved end residues are part of each CDR3. D genes are given only for firm matches. The listing skips clone size in some rows; elsewhere it reads once, few, many or a size class.

len: 17; abundance: -; d_gene: TRBD2; v_gene: TRBV5-1; j_gene: TRBJ2-1; CDR3aa: CASSGGLAGDLGNEQFF; CDR3nt: TGCGCCAGCAGCGGGGGACTAGCGGGAGACCTCGGGAATGAGCAGTTCTTC
len: 14; abundance: once; d_gene: TRBD2; v_gene: TRBV5-4; j_gene: TRBJ2-7; CDR3aa: CASSQTSGSYEQYF; CDR3nt: TGTGCCAGCAGCCAGACTAGCGGCTCCTACGAGCAGTACTTC
len: 11; abundance: -; d_gene: -; v_gene: TRBV29-1; j_gene: TRBJ1-2; CDR3aa: CSGGEERGYTF; CDR3nt: TGCAGCGGCGGGGAGGAGCGTGGCTACACCTTC
len: 12; abundance: -; d_gene: -; v_gene: TRBV19; j_gene: TRBJ1-3; CDR3aa: CASSSPPVTIYF; CDR3nt: TGTGCCAGTAGTTCCCCGCCCGTCACCATATATTTT
len: 12; abundance: -; d_gene: -; v_gene: TRBV5-1; j_gene: TRBJ1-2; CDR3aa: CASSSPPYGYTF; CDR3nt: TGCGCCAGCAGCTCGCCGCCCTATGGCTACACCTTC
len: 14; abundance: -; d_gene: -; v_gene: TRBV7-2; j_gene: TRBJ1-1; CDR3aa: CASSFGGMNTEAFF; CDR3nt: TGTGCCAGCAGCTTCGGGGGCATGAACACTGAAGCTTTCTTT
len: 14; abundance: -; d_gene: -; v_gene: TRBV28; j_gene: TRBJ1-4; CDR3aa: CASSFGAVNEKLFF; CDR3nt: TGTGCCAGCAGTTTCGGGGCAGTTAATGAAAAACTGTTTTTT
len: 13; abundance: -; d_gene: -; v_gene: TRBV6-5; j_gene: TRBJ1-2; CDR3aa: CASSEAGNYGYTF; CDR3nt: TGTGCCAGCAGTGAAGCGGGGAACTATGGCTACACCTTC
len: 15; abundance: -; d_gene: -; v_gene: TRBV25-1; j_gene: TRBJ2-1; CDR3aa: CASSDPGYPYNEQFF; CDR3nt: TGTGCCAGCAGTGACCCGGGTTACCCCTACAATGAGCAGTTCTTC
len: 16; abundance: once; d_gene: TRBD1; v_gene: TRBV11-2; j_gene: TRBJ2-7; CDR3aa: CASSPLKGGESYEQYF; CDR3nt: TGTGCCAGCAGCCCCCTGAAAGGGGGCGAAAGCTACGAGCAGTACTTC
len: 14; abundance: -; d_gene: -; v_gene: TRBV9; j_gene: TRBJ1-2; CDR3aa: CASSVAGQNYGYTF; CDR3nt: TGTGCCAGCAGCGTAGCTGGGCAGAACTATGGCTACACCTTC
len: 17; abundance: -; d_gene: -; v_gene: TRBV10-3; j_gene: TRBJ2-3; CDR3aa: CAISSARGTGGGDTQYF; CDR3nt: TGTGCCATCAGCTCCGCCCGAGGGACAGGCGGGGGAGATACGCAGTATTTT
len: 15; abundance: -; d_gene: -; v_gene: TRBV5-1; j_gene: TRBJ2-2; CDR3aa: CASSLVAEYTGELFF; CDR3nt: TGCGCCAGCAGCTTGGTGGCAGAGTACACCGGGGAGCTGTTTTTT
len: 13; abundance: -; d_gene: -; v_gene: TRBV10-3; j_gene: TRBJ2-7; CDR3aa: CAITDLTTYEQYF; CDR3nt: TGTGCCATCACGGACCTCACCACCTACGAGCAGTACTTC
len: 13; abundance: -; d_gene: -; v_gene: TRBV19; j_gene: TRBJ1-5; CDR3aa: CASNLQRNQPQHF; CDR3nt: TGTGCCAGTAATTTACAGAGAAATCAGCCCCAGCATTTT
len: 14; abundance: -; d_gene: -; v_gene: TRBV14; j_gene: TRBJ2-2; CDR3aa: CASSQDLNTGELFF; CDR3nt: TGTGCCAGCAGCCAAGATTTGAACACCGGGGAGCTGTTTTTT
len: 14; abundance: -; d_gene: -; v_gene: TRBV9; j_gene: TRBJ2-7; CDR3aa: CASSVASWRSEQYF; CDR3nt: TGTGCCAGCAGCGTAGCTTCATGGAGGTCCGAGCAGTACTTC
len: 15; abundance: -; d_gene: -; v_gene: TRBV5-6; j_gene: TRBJ2-5; CDR3aa: CASSRVAAADETQYF; CDR3nt: TGTGCCAGCAGCCGTGTGGCGGCGGCAGATGAGACCCAGTACTTC
len: 15; abundance: -; d_gene: TRBD1; v_gene: TRBV28; j_gene: TRBJ1-1; CDR3aa: CASSSQDRVNTEAFF; CDR3nt: TGTGCCAGCAGTTCCCAGGACAGGGTGAACACTGAAGCTTTCTTT
len: 12; abundance: -; d_gene: -; v_gene: TRBV5-5; j_gene: TRBJ2-7; CDR3aa: CASSFHTLEQYF; CDR3nt: TGTGCCAGCAGTTTCCACACACTTGAGCAGTACTTC
len: 12; abundance: -; d_gene: -; v_gene: TRBV5-1; j_gene: TRBJ1-3; CDR3aa: CASRGSGNTIYF; CDR3nt: TGCGCCAGCCGGGGGAGCGGAAACACCATATATTTT
len: 13; abundance: -; d_gene: -; v_gene: TRBV5-4; j_gene: TRBJ2-7; CDR3aa: CASSSGRSNEQYF; CDR3nt: TGTGCCAGCAGCTCCGGTCGGAGCAACGAGCAGTACTTC
len: 15; abundance: -; d_gene: TRBD1; v_gene: TRBV10-1; j_gene: TRBJ2-1; CDR3aa: CASSESGTGYNEQFF; CDR3nt: TGCGCCAGCAGTGAGTCAGGGACAGGCTACAATGAGCAGTTCTTC
len: 15; abundance: -; d_gene: -; v_gene: TRBV7-9; j_gene: TRBJ2-3; CDR3aa: CASNSGTGQEDTQYF; CDR3nt: TGTGCCAGCAACTCTGGGACCGGCCAAGAGGATACGCAGTATTTT
len: 16; abundance: -; d_gene: -; v_gene: TRBV5-1; j_gene: TRBJ1-3; CDR3aa: CASSLPAGHSGNTIYF; CDR3nt: TGCGCCAGCAGCCTACCGGCAGGGCACTCTGGAAACACCATATATTTT
len: 16; abundance: -; d_gene: TRBD1; v_gene: TRBV27; j_gene: TRBJ1-1; CDR3aa: CASSLGTGRRTTEAFF; CDR3nt: TGTGCCAGCAGTCTTGGGACAGGGAGGAGGACTACTGAAGCTTTCTTT
len: 13; abundance: -; d_gene: -; v_gene: TRBV5-5; j_gene: TRBJ1-2; CDR3aa: CASSWPGRDGYTF; CDR3nt: TGTGCCAGCAGCTGGCCCGGACGGGATGGCTACACCTTC
len: 16; abundance: -; d_gene: -; v_gene: TRBV11-2; j_gene: TRBJ2-1; CDR3aa: CASSLSGETSYNEQFF; CDR3nt: TGTGCCAGCAGCTTAAGTGGGGAGACCTCCTACAATGAGCAGTTCTTC
len: 14; abundance: -; d_gene: TRBD2; v_gene: TRBV5-4; j_gene: TRBJ2-5; CDR3aa: CASSPAGVVETQYF; CDR3nt: TGTGCCAGCAGCCCAGCGGGAGTCGTAGAGACCCAGTACTTC
len: 15; abundance: -; d_gene: TRBD1; v_gene: TRBV27; j_gene: TRBJ1-1; CDR3aa: CASSLVGTGVPEAFF; CDR3nt: TGTGCCAGCAGCTTGGTAGGGACAGGGGTCCCTGAAGCTTTCTTT
len: 16; abundance: -; d_gene: TRBD2; v_gene: TRBV6-5; j_gene: TRBJ2-3; CDR3aa: CASSYGGSLITDTQYF; CDR3nt: TGTGCCAGCAGTTACGGCGGGAGTTTAATAACAGATACGCAGTATTTT
len: 16; abundance: once; d_gene: -; v_gene: TRBV9; j_gene: TRBJ2-1; CDR3aa: CASSDEDSSGSHEQFF; CDR3nt: TGTGCCAGCAGCGACGAAGATTCCTCGGGGTCCCATGAGCAGTTCTTC
len: 18; abundance: -; d_gene: TRBD2; v_gene: TRBV15; j_gene: TRBJ2-3; CDR3aa: CATSRDKRPSGRPDTQYF; CDR3nt: TGTGCCACCAGCAGAGATAAGCGCCCTAGCGGGAGACCAGATACGCAGTATTTT
len: 14; abundance: -; d_gene: -; v_gene: TRBV30; j_gene: TRBJ2-7; CDR3aa: CAWSVLGAPYEQYF; CDR3nt: TGTGCCTGGAGTGTACTAGGTGCCCCCTACGAGCAGTACTTC
len: 13; abundance: -; d_gene: -; v_gene: TRBV14; j_gene: TRBJ2-5; CDR3aa: CASSLRGGETQYF; CDR3nt: TGTGCCAGCAGCCTCAGGGGCGGGGAGACCCAGTACTTC
len: 16; abundance: few; d_gene: -; v_gene: TRBV11-2; j_gene: TRBJ1-1; CDR3aa: CASSLLIAGLNTEAFF; CDR3nt: TGTGCCAGCAGCTTACTTATTGCAGGGCTGAACACTGAAGCTTTCTTT
len: 15; abundance: -; d_gene: TRBD1; v_gene: TRBV7-8; j_gene: TRBJ1-5; CDR3aa: CASSLYTGQNQPQHF; CDR3nt: TGTGCCAGCAGTTTATACACGGGACAGAATCAGCCCCAGCATTTT
len: 15; abundance: -; d_gene: TRBD2; v_gene: TRBV4-2; j_gene: TRBJ2-1; CDR3aa: CASRLAGNSYNEQFF; CDR3nt: TGTGCCAGCAGGTTAGCGGGCAACTCCTACAATGAGCAGTTCTTC
len: 13; abundance: -; d_gene: -; v_gene: TRBV5-1; j_gene: TRBJ1-2; CDR3aa: CASGGTVSYGYTF; CDR3nt: TGCGCCAGCGGGGGAACAGTTTCTTATGGCTACACCTTC
len: 13; abundance: -; d_gene: -; v_gene: TRBV19; j_gene: TRBJ2-7; CDR3aa: CASSIVGGDEQYF; CDR3nt: TGTGCCAGTAGTATAGTCGGGGGCGACGAGCAGTACTTC
len: 16; abundance: -; d_gene: -; v_gene: TRBV7-2; j_gene: TRBJ2-3; CDR3aa: CASSLGAAPNTDTQYF; CDR3nt: TGTGCCAGCAGCTTAGGGGCGGCCCCAAACACAGATACGCAGTATTTT
len: 13; abundance: -; d_gene: -; v_gene: TRBV2; j_gene: TRBJ1-1; CDR3aa: CASSGEGSSEAFF; CDR3nt: TGTGCCAGCAGTGGTGAGGGTTCCTCTGAAGCTTTCTTT
len: 14; abundance: -; d_gene: -; v_gene: TRBV4-1; j_gene: TRBJ2-1; CDR3aa: CASSLSLSYGEQFF; CDR3nt: TGCGCCAGCAGCCTGTCCCTCAGCTATGGTGAGCAGTTCTTC
len: 14; abundance: -; d_gene: -; v_gene: TRBV7-3; j_gene: TRBJ2-3; CDR3aa: CASSLAGITDTQYF; CDR3nt: TGTGCCAGCAGCTTAGCGGGAATCACAGATACGCAGTATTTT
len: 16; abundance: -; d_gene: TRBD2; v_gene: TRBV30; j_gene: TRBJ2-1; CDR3aa: CAWTGGSGRIRNEQFF; CDR3nt: TGTGCCTGGACGGGGGGGAGCGGGAGAATTCGCAATGAGCAGTTCTTC
len: 13; abundance: -; d_gene: -; v_gene: TRBV27; j_gene: TRBJ1-1; CDR3aa: CASSFTLQGEAFF; CDR3nt: TGTGCCAGCAGTTTCACGCTCCAAGGTGAAGCTTTCTTT
len: 16; abundance: -; d_gene: -; v_gene: TRBV6-5; j_gene: TRBJ1-1; CDR3aa: CASSSRSAGAHTEAFF; CDR3nt: TGTGCCAGCAGTTCCCGATCGGCCGGCGCCCACACTGAAGCTTTCTTT
len: 15; abundance: -; d_gene: -; v_gene: TRBV7-3; j_gene: TRBJ2-1; CDR3aa: CASSPESSGYNEQFF; CDR3nt: TGTGCCAGCAGCCCCGAGAGTAGTGGGTACAATGAGCAGTTCTTC
len: 13; abundance: once; d_gene: -; v_gene: TRBV18; j_gene: TRBJ1-5; CDR3aa: CASSPDSGGPQHF; CDR3nt: TGTGCCAGCTCCCCCGACTCTGGCGGGCCCCAGCATTTT
len: 15; abundance: -; d_gene: TRBD1; v_gene: TRBV7-9; j_gene: TRBJ2-6; CDR3aa: CASSPQVRTGPILTF; CDR3nt: TGTGCCAGCAGCCCGCAAGTACGGACAGGGCCCATCCTGACTTTC
len: 11; abundance: -; d_gene: -; v_gene: TRBV14; j_gene: TRBJ2-7; CDR3aa: CASSQQGAQYF; CDR3nt: TGTGCCAGCAGCCAGCAGGGCGCGCAGTACTTC
len: 14; abundance: few; d_gene: -; v_gene: TRBV29-1; j_gene: TRBJ2-1; CDR3aa: CSVGRGWNYNEQFF; CDR3nt: TGCAGCGTTGGTAGGGGGTGGAACTACAATGAGCAGTTCTTC
len: 16; abundance: -; d_gene: TRBD1; v_gene: TRBV29-1; j_gene: TRBJ1-2; CDR3aa: CEPSRGHHPCDYGYTF; CDR3nt: TGTGAACCGTCCAGGGGGCACCATCCGTGTGACTATGGCTACACCTTC
len: 14; abundance: few; d_gene: TRBD1; v_gene: TRBV9; j_gene: TRBJ2-1; CDR3aa: CASSVGDSYNEQFF; CDR3nt: TGTGCCAGCAGCGTAGGGGACAGCTACAATGAGCAGTTCTTC
len: 16; abundance: -; d_gene: -; v_gene: TRBV7-2; j_gene: TRBJ1-2; CDR3aa: CASSPPGTLANYGYTF; CDR3nt: TGTGCCAGCAGCCCACCGGGGACCTTAGCTAACTATGGCTACACCTTC
len: 14; abundance: -; d_gene: -; v_gene: TRBV5-1; j_gene: TRBJ1-3; CDR3aa: CASSDRIGGNTIYF; CDR3nt: TGCGCCAGCTCAGACAGGATCGGAGGAAACACCATATATTTT
len: 14; abundance: -; d_gene: TRBD2; v_gene: TRBV5-4; j_gene: TRBJ2-5; CDR3aa: CASSLAGGGETQYF; CDR3nt: TGTGCCAGCAGCCTAGCGGGAGGCGGAGAGACCCAGTACTTC
len: 16; abundance: -; d_gene: -; v_gene: TRBV7-2; j_gene: TRBJ2-3; CDR3aa: CASSLASPASTDTQYF; CDR3nt: TGTGCCAGCAGCTTAGCTAGCCCAGCGTCCACAGATACGCAGTATTTT